This TCR beta chain is from a study of blood T cell dynamics during melanoma immunotherapy. Study background: First-line therapy was either pembrolizumab or nivolumab with ipilimumab for metastatic melanoma. Study observations and caveats: Clones driving repertoire changes may be melanoma-specific or general immune activation.

A word on this clone: Its antigen is unidentified.

Data came from immunoSEQ multiplex PCR; TCRdb stores just in-frame clones and leaves some out. The sample includes more than 10,000 clones, roughly 91% of them seen just once. The time point was: pre-treatment baseline. Sampling occurred pretreatment (T0) and at week 3 (W3), after cycle one of checkpoint blockade. This sample comprised blood, obtained from a patient treated with checkpoint blockade. The source of this sequence is a human donor with melanoma.

The CDR3 nucleotides read TGCAGCGTTGGGGGATTTGGGTCGGACAGGGGGCCTGAGCAGTTCTTC. Protein: CSVGGFGSDRGPEQFF. This chain uses TRBV29-1 with TRBJ2-1; the match to TRBD1 covers 11 bases. The CDR3 totals 16 residues. In germline, CDR1 is SQVTM, CDR2 ANQGSEA. Germline trimming cut 4 bases from V and 9 bases from J; bases unmatched to any gene: 14.